This T cell receptor (beta chain) originates from a study of beta chain features in type 1 diabetes. The purity of all sorted populations exceeded 95%. Findings of the study overall: TCRB CDR3s from Type 1 diabetes patients were moderately but significantly shorter in all four CD4+ subsets.

Expressed TCRB transcripts were sequenced after all isolated RNA was converted to cDNA. The read count averaged around 3.6 million across naive, central memory and regulatory T cell samples. Assay used: immunoSEQ multiplex PCR; TCRdb lists only in-frame clones, some missing. The repertoire holds around 300,000 clones, with approximately 8.1% as singletons. Deletions cut 4 bases from V and 8 bases from J, with 6 bases between. The CDR3 has 12 residues. Germline CDR1 SGHVS, CDR2 FQNEAQ. This clone was seen more than once but under ten times. Its target is not known. Sequencing was performed on central memory CD4+ T cells from blood. The chain joins TRBV7-8 to TRBJ2-6; possibly TRBD1 or TRBD2 for D (5 bases each). The clonotype was recovered from a woman aged 18-29 years in good health. In DNA, the CDR3 is TGTGCCAGCAGCTGGGGGACCAACGTCCTGACTTTC. Amino acids: CASSWGTNVLTF.